Listed below are T cell receptor beta chains from one sample, sequenced in a study of regulatory T cells in long-lasting Graves disease. Using its own MiXCR run on the multiplex PCR reads, TCRdb lists one record per CDR3 protein. The sample records about 620,000 distinct CDR3 sequences, about 15% being singletons. These same data were also listed under a study on T cells in Graves' hyperthyroidism and ophthalmopathy.

The sample was peripheral blood mononuclear cells (PBMCs), taken at new diagnosis, from a patient treated with antithyroid drugs. The receptors here all came from a woman aged 30 to 39 with Graves disease. Both conserved end residues are part of each CDR3. A D gene is named only where the DNA matches it firmly. Expanded clones are given a class, and other clones once, few, many or no size at all.

TRBV24-1	16	many	NA	TRBJ1-5	TGTGCCACCAGTGAGGCCGGACGTGGGGACAATCAGCCCCAGCATTTT	CATSEAGRGDNQPQHF
TRBV11-2	13	many	NA	TRBJ1-2	TGTGCCAGCAGCGTGTCTAGGGCGAATGGCTACACCTTC	CASSVSRANGYTF
TRBV5-1	14	NA	NA	TRBJ1-5	TGCGCCAGCAGCTTGATGGGAGCTAATCAGCCCCAGCATTTT	CASSLMGANQPQHF
TRBV9	14	NA	TRBD1	TRBJ2-7	TGTGCCAGCAGCGAAGGGACAGAAAACTACGAGCAGTACTTC	CASSEGTENYEQYF
TRBV5-1	14	many	NA	TRBJ2-3	TGCGCCAGCAACGCAGGGCACGGCACAGATACGCAGTATTTT	CASNAGHGTDTQYF
TRBV6-1	15	few	TRBD1	TRBJ1-5	TGTGCCAGCAGAAAAGACAGGGGGCACGGGCAGCCCCAGCATTTT	CASRKDRGHGQPQHF
TRBV29-1	12	once	NA	TRBJ1-5	TGCAGCGTGGGGGCTGGCAATCGGCCCCAGCATTTT	CSVGAGNRPQHF
TRBV3-1	12	NA	NA	TRBJ1-1	TGTGCCAGCAGCCATTCGATAACTGAAGCTTTCTTT	CASSHSITEAFF
TRBV28	16	NA	TRBD1	TRBJ2-3	TGTGCCAGCAGTTCGCCGGGACAGGGGTACCCGAATACGCAGTATTTT	CASSSPGQGYPNTQYF
TRBV27	15	many	NA	TRBJ1-2	TGTGCCAGCAGTTTTAAACAGGGCTTTAACTATGGCTACACCTTC	CASSFKQGFNYGYTF
TRBV7-9	17	few	NA	TRBJ2-7	TGTGCCAGCAGCTTAGAAAAGGGGTTCCCTAGCTCCTACGAGCAGTACTTC	CASSLEKGFPSSYEQYF
TRBV20-1	15	NA	TRBD2	TRBJ2-3	TGCAGTGCTAGACACGGACTAGCGGTCACAGATACGCAGTATTTT	CSARHGLAVTDTQYF
TRBV15	17	NA	TRBD1	TRBJ1-1	TGTGCCACCAGCAGGCCACCCGGGACAGGGCCTCACACTGAAGCTTTCTTT	CATSRPPGTGPHTEAFF
TRBV12-3/TRBV12-4	13	many	NA	TRBJ2-5	TGTGCCAGCAGTTTACCAGGGATGGAGACCCAGTACTTC	CASSLPGMETQYF
TRBV27	15	many	TRBD1	TRBJ2-5	TGTGCCAGCAGTTTCGGACAGGGGGCACAAGAGACCCAGTACTTC	CASSFGQGAQETQYF
TRBV7-8	14	many	NA	TRBJ1-1	TGTGCCAGCAGCATCGGGACGGCGAACACTGAAGCTTTCTTT	CASSIGTANTEAFF
TRBV10-2	13	many	NA	TRBJ1-5	TGCGCCAGCAGAGACGTCCAGGGTCAGCCCCAGCATTTT	CASRDVQGQPQHF
TRBV19	16	NA	TRBD1	TRBJ1-1	TGTGCCAGTAGTAACTCACCTCGGACAGGGTTCGCTGAAGCTTTCTTT	CASSNSPRTGFAEAFF
TRBV10-3	13	NA	TRBD1	TRBJ2-1	TGTGCCATCAGCCGGGACAGGGGGAATGAGCAGTTCTTC	CAISRDRGNEQFF
TRBV6-2/TRBV6-3	15	NA	NA	TRBJ2-3	TGTGCCAGCAGTCGGGACACAGTGAGGTCAGATACGCAGTATTTT	CASSRDTVRSDTQYF
TRBV3-1	14	NA	NA	TRBJ2-7	TGTGCCAGCAGCCAAGATTGGGATTCCTACGAGCAGTACTTC	CASSQDWDSYEQYF
TRBV19	13	once	NA	TRBJ2-7	TGTGCCAGTAGTATACTAGGTACAGACGAGCAGTACTTC	CASSILGTDEQYF
TRBV2	13	many	NA	TRBJ1-2	TGTGCCAGCATAGGGCCTTTAAACTATGGCTACACCTTC	CASIGPLNYGYTF
TRBV9	13	NA	TRBD2	TRBJ2-7	TGTGCCAGCAGCTCCGGGACTAGCTCCGAGCAGTACTTC	CASSSGTSSEQYF
TRBV12-3/TRBV12-4	14	few	TRBD1	TRBJ2-7	TGTGCCAGCACCCAGGCGGGGACAGGGGTCGAGCAGTACTTC	CASTQAGTGVEQYF
TRBV3-1	20	NA	TRBD2	TRBJ2-5	TGTGCCAGCAGCCAAATTGGACTAGCGGGAGGGCCGATTCTCCAAGAGACCCAGTACTTC	CASSQIGLAGGPILQETQYF
TRBV19	12	NA	NA	TRBJ1-5	TGTGCCAGTAGTAACAGCTATCAGCCCCAGCATTTT	CASSNSYQPQHF
TRBV28	12	many	NA	TRBJ1-2	TGTGCCAGCAGTAGCGGAGCCTATGGCTACACCTTC	CASSSGAYGYTF
TRBV27	15	many	TRBD1	TRBJ1-5	TGTGCCAGCAGTTTCTGGGGACAGGTAAATCAGCCCCAGCATTTT	CASSFWGQVNQPQHF
TRBV9	14	NA	NA	TRBJ1-1	TGTGCCAGCAGCGATCTGACGGGGCGCCCTGAAGCTTTCTTT	CASSDLTGRPEAFF
TRBV6-2/TRBV6-3	18	NA	NA	TRBJ1-3	TGTGCCAGCAGGGGCGGGGTCGGGCTTCCGAGCTCTGGAAACACCATATATTTT	CASRGGVGLPSSGNTIYF
TRBV12-3/TRBV12-4	15	many	NA	TRBJ1-2	TGTGCCAGCAGGGGGTTGACTAGTTCTAACTATGGCTACACCTTC	CASRGLTSSNYGYTF
TRBV10-3	15	many	NA	TRBJ2-7	TGTGCCATCAGTGGCCGGGAGTCTAGCTCCTACGAGCAGTACTTC	CAISGRESSSYEQYF